This T cell receptor (beta chain) comes out of a study of T cells in Graves' hyperthyroidism and ophthalmopathy. Study-wide results and limits: From stable hyperthyroidism, ophthalmopathy was set apart by a 13 V-J model.

Researchers took RNA transcripts and amplified the TCR beta CDR3 regions from them. A set of HTBI primers served as the primers for a first-round RT-PCR of the TCR CDR3. TCRdb fed the multiplex PCR reads into MiXCR, producing one record per CDR3 protein. This table holds 250,000 to 300,000 distinct CDR3 sequences, more than 10% found once. Those patients with uncontrolled infection, other autoimmune disease, pregnancy or lactation were excluded. This clonotype was observed many times. The target antigen is unknown. CDR3 length equals 15 residues. CDR1 is DFQATT, CDR2 SNEGSKA, per germline (reference sequence). Trimming cost V 0 bases and J 3 bases, with 12 bases left between them.

The J gene is TRBJ2-1, the V gene TRBV20-1; D gene ambiguous. The receptor comes from a woman in her twenties or thirties with Graves' hyperthyroidism that later progressed to Graves' ophthalmopathy. The material sequenced was blood. CDR3 loop: CSARDAQALYNEQFF. The CDR3, as DNA: TGCAGTGCTAGAGATGCCCAGGCCCTCTACAATGAGCAGTTCTTC.